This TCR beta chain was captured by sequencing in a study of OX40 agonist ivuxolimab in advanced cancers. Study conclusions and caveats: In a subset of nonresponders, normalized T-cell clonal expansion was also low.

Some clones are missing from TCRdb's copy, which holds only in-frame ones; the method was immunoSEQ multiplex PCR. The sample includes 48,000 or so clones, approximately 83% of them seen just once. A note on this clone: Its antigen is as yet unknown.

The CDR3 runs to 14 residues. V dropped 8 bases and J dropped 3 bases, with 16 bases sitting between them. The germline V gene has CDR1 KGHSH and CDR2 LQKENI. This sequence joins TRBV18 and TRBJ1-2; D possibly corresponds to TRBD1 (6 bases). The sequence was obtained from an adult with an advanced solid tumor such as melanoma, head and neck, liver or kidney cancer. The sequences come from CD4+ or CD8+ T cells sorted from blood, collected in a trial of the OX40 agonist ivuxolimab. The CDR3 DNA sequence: TGTGCCAGCACAAGAGGGGGAACGGACTATGGCTACACCTTC. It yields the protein CASTRGGTDYGYTF.